This T cell receptor (beta chain) stems from a study of blood T cell repertoires in COVID-19. CDR1 and CDR2 from the germline V gene are KGHDR and SFDVKD. V was pared by 2 bases and J by 6 bases, with 3 bases of the junction left unmatched. This CDR3 region has 17 residues. Measured with immunoSEQ multiplex PCR; TCRdb has only the in-frame clones, and not every one. The sample carries 65,000 to 95,000 clones, just under 85% recorded once. The rearrangement links TRBV24-1 to TRBJ2-2, with TRBD2 matching over 15 bases. This TCR came from an elderly man with active or convalescent COVID-19. Sequences were obtained from peripheral blood. CDR3: CATSDWTSGRAAGELFF. The DNA for the CDR3 is TGTGCCACCAGTGATTGGACTAGCGGGAGGGCCGCCGGGGAGCTGTTTTTT.